The 12 T cell receptor beta chains below come from one sample, sequenced in a study of blood T cell repertoires in COVID-19. The assay was immunoSEQ multiplex PCR, and TCRdb's table has in-frame clones only and misses some. The data show 200,000 to 250,000 clones, 65% to 85% seen once. Sequencing was done on a sample of PBMCs or T cells enriched from blood (not recorded which). The origin of the receptors is a woman aged 55-69 years who had recovered from COVID-19.

The CDR3 coding sequence is TGTGCCAGCAGCTGGGACAGCTATAATGAAAAACTGTTTTTT. Encoded protein: CASSWDSYNEKLFF. This chain connects TRBV5-4 to TRBJ1-4; 7 nucleotides line up with TRBD1. Germline V gene sequence: CDR1 SGHNT, CDR2 YYREEE (reference sequence). V shed 3 bases and J 4 bases; nucleotides not matched to a gene: 3. The CDR3 totals 14 residues.

This chain uses TRBV6-2 or TRBV6-3 with TRBJ2-7; weak D call: TRBD2 (5 bases). The CDR3 extends over 15 amino acids. Germline-derived CDR1 and CDR2 are MNHEY and SVGEGT. V was clipped by 2 bases and J by 0 bases, with 11 bases between them. The DNA of the CDR3 is TGTGCCAGCAGTTACGGGTCTAGCCTCTCCTACGAGCAGTACTTC. Encoded protein: CASSYGSSLSYEQYF.

This clone occurred once. The V and J genes are TRBV4-3 and TRBJ1-4; D remains unclear. Between the trimmed V and J ends, which lost 0 bases and 6 bases, there was a span of 5 bases. Germline CDR1 is LGHNA and CDR2 is YSLEER. CDR3 length: 13 amino acids. The CDR3 here is CASSQDRYEKLFF. In DNA form, the CDR3 reads TGCGCCAGCAGCCAAGACAGATATGAAAAACTGTTTTTT.

The V call is TRBV6-1, the J call TRBJ1-5; no clear D gene. Germline CDR1 is MNHNS and CDR2 is SASEGT. The CDR3 extends over 14 amino acids. The V gene lost 1 base and the J gene lost 6 bases, with 10 bases spanning the gap. CDR3 loop: CASSEGAPSQPQHF. In nucleotides, the CDR3 is TGTGCCAGCAGTGAAGGGGCCCCCAGTCAGCCCCAGCATTTT.

The rearrangement uses TRBV5-1 and TRBJ2-1; TRBD1 is a possible D gene (6 bases). The CDR3 contains 13 residues. V lost 4 bases to trimming and J lost 8 bases, with 13 bases between them. Looked up from germline, CDR1 is SGHRS and CDR2 is YFSETQ. DNA of the CDR3: TGCGCCAGCAGCCAACAGGGTCCCGATGAGCAGTTCTTC. Amino acid sequence: CASSQQGPDEQFF.

The count of this clone is one. V is TRBV4-3 and J is TRBJ1-1; D is unresolved. The CDR3 totals 15 residues. Germline CDR1 LGHNA, CDR2 YSLEER. V was clipped by 0 bases and J by 1 base, with 9 bases between them. The CDR3: CASSQEYSENTEAFF. CDR3 DNA: TGCGCCAGCAGCCAAGAATACAGTGAGAACACTGAAGCTTTCTTT.

The chain combines TRBV2 with TRBJ1-2, with 7 bases aligning to TRBD1. Germline V lookup: CDR1 SNHLY, CDR2 FYNNEI. V dropped 6 bases and J dropped 4; count of bases not matched to a gene: 5. There are 13 residues in the CDR3. CDR3 coding DNA: TGTGCCAGCAGGGCGGGACAGATCTATGGCTACACCTTC. This gives the protein CASRAGQIYGYTF.

A few counts support this clone. The chain is built from TRBV18 and TRBJ2-7, with TRBD2 matching over 13 bases. The CDR3 loop spans 15 amino acids. Trimming took 4 bases from V and 5 from J; bases not matched to a gene: 5. Per germline, CDR1 KGHSH and CDR2 LQKENI. The CDR3 bases are TGTGCCAGCTCACAAGGGACTAGCGGGGCGGACGAGCAGTACTTC. Its translation is CASSQGTSGADEQYF.

CDR3 residues: CATSRDSRETQYF. CDR3 DNA: TGTGCCACCAGCAGAGATAGCAGAGAGACCCAGTACTTC. J is TRBJ2-5 and V is TRBV15; D gene uncertain. CDR3 length: 13 residues. V was shortened by 0 bases and J by 4 bases, with 6 bases between the two germline ends. Looked up from germline, CDR1 is LNHNV and CDR2 is YYDKDF (reference sequence).

The J gene is TRBJ1-1, the V gene TRBV7-3; weak D call: TRBD1 (5 bases). The V gene's germline CDR1 is SGHTA and CDR2 FQGTGA. V was shortened by 4 bases and J by 4 bases, with 16 bases between the two germline ends. The CDR3 loop spans 15 amino acids. The CDR3 loop reads CASSYLGGSVTEAFF. The CDR3 DNA reads TGTGCCAGCAGCTACCTTGGGGGGTCGGTCACTGAAGCTTTCTTT.

The genes are TRBV10-3 and TRBJ2-1; 9 bases map to TRBD2. The CDR3 covers 19 residues. Losses at the gene ends were 0 bases for V and 1 base for J; bases not matched to a gene: 10. Germline loops: CDR1 ENHRY, CDR2 SYGVKD. The CDR3 region has the DNA TGTGCCATCAGTGAGTCGTTGGTAGCGGGAGATTCATCCTACAATGAGCAGTTCTTC. The encoded protein is CAISESLVAGDSSYNEQFF.

This rearrangement joins TRBV7-6 to TRBJ2-7, with TRBD2 as a possible D gene (6 bases). With 0 bases removed from V and 2 bases from J, the gap between germline ends came to 11 bases. The CDR3 loop spans 15 amino acids. The germline gives CDR1 SGHVS, CDR2 FNYEAQ. The CDR3 region is CASSLATGVPYEQYF. The DNA of the CDR3 is TGTGCCAGCAGCTTAGCAACGGGAGTCCCCTACGAGCAGTACTTC.